The clone carrying this TCR beta chain came up many times. Its antigen is still unknown. This record belongs to a study of T cells in Graves' hyperthyroidism and ophthalmopathy. Findings and limits, study-wide: Stable hyperthyroidism was separated from ophthalmopathy by a model based on 13 V-J features.

This CDR3 spans 13 amino acids. The germline V gene encodes CDR1 MNHEY and CDR2 SVGEGT. V dropped 2 bases and J dropped 3 bases, with 7 bases sitting between them. Amplification of TCR beta CDR3 regions was performed using RNA transcripts as template. During a first-round RT-PCR of the TCR CDR3, the HTBI primer set was used. TCRdb called the multiplex PCR reads again in MiXCR, with one record for every CDR3 protein. Of approximately 520,000 distinct CDR3 sequences listed, approximately 25% are singletons. The sample comprised blood. This sequence was found in a woman aged 30 to 39 with Graves' ophthalmopathy. The chain has TRBV6-2 or TRBV6-3 and TRBJ1-2; no clear D. CDR3 residues: CASSYSEDYGYTF. CDR3 in DNA: TGTGCCAGCAGTTACAGTGAGGACTATGGCTACACCTTC.